One sample yielded the 24 T cell receptor beta chains listed below, sequenced in a study of CD8 T cells in ankylosing spondylitis. TCRdb independently ran MiXCR on the 5' RACE reads; one entry per CDR3 protein. Here the sample spans 340,000 or so distinct CDR3 sequences, about 15% being singletons. Sequencing was carried out using blood, either unsorted or a sorted T cell fraction (not recorded which). These TCRs come from a male donor with ankylosing spondylitis or in good health (not recorded which).

A few counts support this clonotype. J is TRBJ1-2 and V is TRBV20-1, with D unclear. The CDR3 is made up of 14 amino acids. Germline values: CDR1 DFQATT, CDR2 SNEGSKA (reference sequence). V lost 0 bases, J lost 4 bases, and 12 bases lay in between. The CDR3 here is CSARDFGEGYGYTF. As DNA, the CDR3 is TGCAGTGCTAGAGATTTTGGGGAGGGCTATGGCTACACCTTC.

This chain links TRBV29-1 with TRBJ2-1; D not resolved. In germline, CDR1 is SQVTM, CDR2 ANQGSEA. The CDR3 covers 14 residues. CDR3 protein: CSTSLVDVLREQFF. CDR3 sequence (DNA): TGCAGTACCTCTCTAGTTGACGTTTTGCGTGAGCAGTTCTTC.

The chain combines TRBV7-2 with TRBJ2-3, with 7 bases matching TRBD2. This CDR3 has 15 amino acids. The germline V gene encodes CDR1 SGHTA and CDR2 FQGNSA. V was pared by 3 bases and J by 4 bases, with 7 bases of the junction left unmatched. CDR3 bases: TGTGCCAGCAGCTTCGGCGGGGGTAGGTCAGATACGCAGTATTTT. Protein product: CASSFGGGRSDTQYF. Together with reference TRBV7-2 and TRBJ2-3, the CDR3 gives the full variable domain: GAGVSQSPSNKVTEKGKDVELRCDPISGHTALYWYRQSLGQGLEFLIYFQGNSAPDKSGLPSDRFSAERTGGSVSTLTIQRTQQEDSAVYLCASSFGGGRSDTQYFGPGTRLTVL.

This clonotype has a handful of counts. The chain couples TRBV5-6 to TRBJ2-1, with D perhaps being TRBD1 or TRBD2 (6 bases each). In germline, CDR1 is SGHDT, CDR2 YYEEEE. CDR3 length equals 14 residues. Deletions cut 4 bases from V and 3 bases from J, with 11 bases between. The CDR3 reads CASSRGVLYNEQFF. CDR3 bases: TGTGCCAGCAGCAGGGGGGTTCTCTACAATGAGCAGTTCTTC.

The gene calls are TRBV9 and TRBJ1-1; D not certain. The CDR3 runs 14 residues. The germline V and J ends were trimmed by 4 bases and 4 bases, with 14 bases remaining between them. Germline CDR1 SGDLS, CDR2 YYNGEE. CDR3 DNA: TGTGCCAGCAGCTCAACTAGTGCAGTCACTGAAGCTTTCTTT. Protein sequence: CASSSTSAVTEAFF.

This clonotype turned up a few times. This rearrangement joins TRBV11-2 to TRBJ2-5; 11 positions match TRBD2. Germline V gene data show CDR1 as SGHAT and CDR2 as FQNNGV. The CDR3 contains 20 residues. V gave up 1 base and J gave up 0 bases; unmatched junction bases: 13. The CDR3, as DNA: TGTGCCAGCAGCTTAGTGTGGTCCAGTACTAGCGGGAGTAACCAAGAGACCCAGTACTTC. As protein: CASSLVWSSTSGSNQETQYF. Looking up the rest from reference TRBV11-2 and TRBJ2-5 gives the full variable domain: EAGVAQSPRYKIIEKRQSVAFWCNPISGHATLYWYQQILGQGPKLLIQFQNNGVVDDSQLPKDRFSAERLKGVDSTLKIQPAKLEDSAVYLCASSLVWSSTSGSNQETQYFGPGTRLLVL.

The V call is TRBV7-8, the J call TRBJ1-2; a possible D gene is TRBD1 (5 bases). V dropped 4 bases and J dropped 0 bases, with 15 bases sitting between them. This CDR3 region has 16 residues. The germline CDR1 and CDR2 sequences are SGHVS and FQNEAQ. The CDR3 loop is CASSSHWGGTNYGYTF. The CDR3 DNA is TGTGCCAGCAGCTCCCACTGGGGGGGAACTAACTATGGCTACACCTTC.

This clonotype was observed a handful of times. The CDR3 protein is CASSQDKLPRGATDTQYF. CDR3 in DNA: TGTGCCAGCAGCCAAGATAAGCTTCCGCGGGGGGCTACAGATACGCAGTATTTT. This chain connects TRBV4-2 to TRBJ2-3; 8 nucleotides align to TRBD2. CDR3 length: 18 residues. J gave up 3 bases and V 0 bases, and 11 bases lay outside the gene matches. Germline V gene lookup returns CDR1 LGHNA and CDR2 YNFKEQ.

The chain has TRBV7-9 and TRBJ2-7; 9 nucleotides match TRBD1. Germline assignment: CDR1 SEHNR and CDR2 FQNEAQ (reference sequence). This CDR3 has 14 residues. V was clipped by 5 bases and J by 3 bases; unmatched bases: 5. The CDR3 sequence: CASSRWDRDYEQYF. The CDR3 DNA reads TGTGCCAGCAGCCGATGGGACAGGGACTACGAGCAGTACTTC.

The chain has TRBV5-1 and TRBJ2-7; the D gene could be TRBD1 or TRBD2 (5 bases each). Per germline, CDR1 SGHRS and CDR2 YFSETQ. V was pared by 3 bases and J by 9 bases, with 22 bases between. CDR3 length: 15 residues. Here the CDR3 reads CASSSLTGLADWQYF. In DNA form, the CDR3 reads TGCGCCAGCAGCTCGCTCACGGGGCTCGCCGATTGGCAGTACTTC.

This clonotype has only a few counts. The genes are TRBV5-1 and TRBJ2-3; 7 bases line up with TRBD1. The germline V gene encodes CDR1 SGHRS and CDR2 YFSETQ. CDR3 length equals 16 residues. The V segment lost 1 base and the J segment 0 bases; nucleotides outside the gene matches: 5. CDR3 coding DNA: TGCGCCAGCAGCTTGTGGACAGGAACTAGCACAGATACGCAGTATTTT. It translates to CASSLWTGTSTDTQYF.

Turning to this clonotype: This may be a read error: a much more frequent sequence differs by one nucleotide. J is TRBJ1-3 and V is TRBV27, with 7 bases matching TRBD1. CDR3 length equals 15 residues. Germline loops: CDR1 MNHEY, CDR2 SMNVEV (reference sequence). J gave up 4 bases and V 5 bases, and 8 bases lay outside the gene matches. The CDR3 nucleotides are TGTGCCAGCAGTCACAACAGGGGATCCGGAAACACCATATATTTT. Encoded protein: CASSHNRGSGNTIYF.

Turning to this clonotype: Sequence at one end of the junction differs from germline and may be a read error. The chain is built from TRBV12-3 or TRBV12-4 and TRBJ1-2; the match to TRBD1 covers 8 bases. The CDR3 is 15 residues long. The CDR3 here is CDSSLGGQGEAGYTF. The DNA of the CDR3 is TGTGACAGCAGCCTGGGAGGACAGGGTGAAGCTGGCTACACCTTC.

Only a few counts were recorded for this clonotype. The chain recombines TRBV18 with TRBJ1-5; 7 nucleotides align to TRBD1. The CDR3 runs 14 residues. The ends lost 3 bases at V and 5 bases at J; junction bases unmatched: 4. From germline, CDR1 is KGHSH and CDR2 LQKENI. The CDR3, as DNA: TGTGCCAGCTCACCGACAGGGTGGGATCAGCCCCAGCATTTT. It specifies CASSPTGWDQPQHF.

The chain uses TRBV9 and TRBJ2-5; 8 positions match TRBD2. The CDR3 consists of 15 residues. With 4 bases clipped from V and 2 bases from J, the junction kept 7 bases outside the gene matches. Per the germline V gene, CDR1 is SGDLS and CDR2 is YYNGEE. The CDR3 here is CASSPAGGLQETQYF. The CDR3 DNA reads TGTGCCAGCAGCCCCGCGGGGGGTCTTCAAGAGACCCAGTACTTC.

The rearrangement joins TRBV12-3 or TRBV12-4 to TRBJ1-2; maybe TRBD1 (6 bases). This CDR3 has 13 amino acids. V was clipped by 4 bases and J by 4 bases, with 10 bases between them. Here the CDR3 reads CASSYRAAYGYTF. Here the CDR3 DNA reads TGTGCCAGCAGTTACAGGGCTGCCTATGGCTACACCTTC.

This clonotype has a count of ten or more. J is TRBJ1-1 and V is TRBV5-1; D is ambiguous. This CDR3 is built from 13 residues. Trimming stripped 0 bases from V and 6 bases from J, with 9 bases between. Germline V gene data show CDR1 as SGHRS and CDR2 as YFSETQ. CDR3 loop: CASSLDPGSEAFF. For the CDR3, the DNA is TGCGCCAGCAGCTTGGACCCGGGGTCTGAAGCTTTCTTT.

V gene TRBV14 combines with J gene TRBJ2-1, with D unresolved. V lost 0 bases and J lost 6, with 3 bases in between. The germline V gene has CDR1 SGHDN and CDR2 FVKESK. This CDR3 is built from 12 residues. The CDR3 sequence is CASSQDPNEQFF. Here the CDR3 DNA reads TGTGCCAGCAGCCAAGACCCCAATGAGCAGTTCTTC. Variable domain in full (rest from reference TRBV14 and TRBJ2-1): EAGVTQFPSHSVIEKGQTVTLRCDPISGHDNLYWYRRVMGKEIKFLLHFVKESKQDESGMPNNRFLAERTGGTYSTLKVQPAELEDSGVYFCASSQDPNEQFFGPGTRLTVL.

Only a few counts were recorded for this clonotype. This chain joins TRBV7-9 and TRBJ2-7, with unresolved D. Between the trimmed V and J ends, which lost 5 bases and 2 bases, there was a span of 13 bases. Germline CDR1 SEHNR, CDR2 FQNEAQ (reference sequence). CDR3 length equals 14 residues. The CDR3 region is CASSPGPAAYEQYF. The CDR3 region has the DNA TGTGCCAGCAGCCCTGGTCCAGCCGCCTACGAGCAGTACTTC.

The rearrangement links TRBV5-1 to TRBJ1-1; TRBD1 agrees at 9 bases. CDR1 and CDR2 from the germline V gene are SGHRS and YFSETQ. The J segment lost 3 bases and the V segment lost 4 bases, leaving 16 bases of the junction unmatched. The CDR3 sequence is 18 residues long. The CDR3 sequence is CASSPAWGTGSLDTEAFF. CDR3 bases: TGCGCCAGCAGCCCAGCTTGGGGGACAGGGAGCCTTGACACTGAAGCTTTCTTT. Full variable domain (remainder filled in from reference TRBV5-1 and TRBJ1-1): KAGVTQTPRYLIKTRGQQVTLSCSPISGHRSVSWYQQTPGQGLQFLFEYFSETQRNKGNFPGRFSGRQFSNSRSEMNVSTLELGDSALYLCASSPAWGTGSLDTEAFFGQGTRLTVV.

The chain combines TRBV4-2 with TRBJ2-5; D gene uncertain. The CDR3 extends over 14 amino acids. CDR1 and CDR2 from the germline V gene are LGHNA and YNFKEQ. The V end lost 2 bases, the J end lost 5 bases, and 12 bases lay between the germline ends. CDR3 region: CASSQTGSRETQYF. The CDR3 DNA follows: TGTGCCAGCAGCCAAACCGGGTCTCGGGAGACCCAGTACTTC.

This clonotype was counted between two and nine times. The chain couples TRBV12-3 or TRBV12-4 to TRBJ2-7; D is possibly TRBD2 (5 bases). V lost 4 bases, J lost 3 bases, and 7 bases lay in between. The length of the CDR3 is 12 residues. Written as DNA, the CDR3 is TGTGCCAGCAGTTCGGGGTTCTACGAGCAGTACTTC. This sequence encodes CASSSGFYEQYF.

V gene TRBV20-1 combines with J gene TRBJ2-5, with TRBD2 matching 10 bases. Germline V gene data show CDR1 as DFQATT and CDR2 as SNEGSKA (reference sequence). The CDR3 loop spans 16 amino acids. V was clipped by 2 bases and J by 1 base; unmatched bases: 7. CDR3 protein: CSARSASGGLQETQYF. The CDR3 region has the DNA TGCAGTGCTAGATCGGCTAGCGGGGGCCTCCAAGAGACCCAGTACTTC.

This clonotype was found a few times. The gene calls are TRBV5-5 and TRBJ1-5; D gene uncertain. The CDR3 is 14 residues long. V lost 4 bases, J lost 1 base, and 9 bases lay in between. Germline V CDR1 and CDR2: SGHKS, YYEKEE (reference sequence). Here the CDR3 reads CASSLDWSNQPQHF. CDR3 coding DNA: TGTGCCAGCAGCCTTGACTGGAGCAATCAGCCCCAGCATTTT.